The TCR beta chain under discussion was sequenced for a study of T cells of healthy individuals. The CDR3 contains 15 residues. With 2 bases clipped from V and 8 bases from J, the junction kept 11 bases outside the gene matches. Germline V gene data show CDR1 as DFQATT and CDR2 as SNEGSKA (reference sequence). This clonotype was seen many times. TCRdb re-analysed the 5' RACE reads in MiXCR, keeping a single row per CDR3 protein. The sample lists around 80,000 distinct CDR3 sequences; approximately 5.4% were seen once. This TCR was recovered from a female donor in good health. The chain couples TRBV20-1 to TRBJ1-2, with TRBD1 matching 10 bases. The CDR3 DNA reads TGCAGTGCTAGAAACCCGGGACAGGGGATAGAAGGCTACACCTTC. This translates into CSARNPGQGIEGYTF.